This is a list of T cell receptor beta chains from one sample in a study of blood T cell repertoires in COVID-19. Sequencing was performed with immunoSEQ multiplex PCR; in TCRdb, only in-frame clones are kept and a portion is missing. The repertoire holds some 150,000 clones, 75% to 90% seen once, with 2.5% to 3% in the top ten. Sequenced input: peripheral blood. The origin of the receptors is a man in his sixties with active or convalescent COVID-19. CDR3s include the opening cysteine and the closing phenylalanine or tryptophan. Fields, in order: J gene, D gene, clone size, V gene, CDR3 protein, CDR3 DNA. A D gene is named only where the DNA matches it firmly. The listing skips clone size in some rows; elsewhere it reads once, few, many or a size class.

TRBJ1-5,NA,NA,TRBV4-3,CASSQDGGGPQHF,TGCGCCAGCAGCCAAGATGGCGGGGGGCCCCAGCATTTT
TRBJ2-3,TRBD2,NA,TRBV3-1/TRBV3-2,CASSQGRTSGRGDTDTQYF,TGTGCCAGCAGCCAAGGAAGGACTAGCGGGAGGGGCGACACAGATACGCAGTATTTT
TRBJ1-2,TRBD1,NA,TRBV27,CASSQGTGARIYGYTF,TGTGCCAGCAGTCAAGGGACAGGGGCCAGGATCTATGGCTACACCTTC
TRBJ2-5,NA,NA,TRBV2,CASSRGLGGETQYF,TGTGCCAGCAGCCGGGGACTGGGGGGTGAGACCCAGTACTTC
TRBJ2-7,NA,NA,TRBV6-2/TRBV6-3,CASSLVGGFNEQYF,TGTGCCAGCAGTTTAGTTGGAGGGTTCAACGAGCAGTACTTC
TRBJ2-3,NA,NA,TRBV19,CASSIGLLHYTDTQYF,TGTGCCAGTAGTATAGGACTGCTCCACTACACAGATACGCAGTATTTT
TRBJ2-5,TRBD2,NA,TRBV3-1/TRBV3-2,CASRRTGGGETQYF,TGTGCCAGCAGACGTACGGGGGGAGGGGAGACCCAGTACTTC
TRBJ2-7,TRBD1,few,TRBV9,CASSVGQGASYEQYF,TGTGCCAGCAGCGTAGGCCAGGGGGCGTCCTACGAGCAGTACTTC
TRBJ1-5,NA,NA,TRBV18,CASSRSDNQPQHF,TGTGCCAGCTCGCGGTCAGACAATCAGCCCCAGCATTTT
TRBJ2-7,NA,NA,TRBV7-8,CASSTTSGSGNNEQYF,TGTGCCAGCAGCACGACCTCCGGGAGTGGGAACAACGAGCAGTACTTC
TRBJ1-4,TRBD1,once,TRBV6-5,CASSYWTGNEKLFF,TGTGCCAGCAGTTACTGGACAGGGAACGAAAAACTGTTTTTT
TRBJ1-1,NA,NA,TRBV5-6,CASSLYRAGANTEAFF,TGTGCCAGCAGCTTGTATCGCGCAGGGGCGAACACTGAAGCTTTCTTT
TRBJ1-3,NA,NA,TRBV18,CASAPRTRSKNGNTIYF,TGTGCCAGCGCACCCCGGACAAGGTCGAAAAATGGAAACACCATATATTTT
TRBJ2-7,TRBD1,NA,TRBV28,CASSTQQGRDYEQYF,TGTGCCAGTTCAACCCAACAGGGGCGAGACTACGAGCAGTACTTC
TRBJ1-3,NA,NA,TRBV7-2,CASKPSGIAGNTIYF,TGTGCCAGCAAACCATCAGGGATCGCTGGAAACACCATATATTTT
TRBJ1-2,NA,NA,TRBV20-1,CISPLGGGYTF,TGCATCTCTCCCCTGGGGGGAGGCTACACCTTC
TRBJ2-7,NA,NA,TRBV11-2,CASSLVTVSSYEQYF,TGTGCCAGCAGCTTAGTAACGGTTAGCTCCTACGAGCAGTACTTC
TRBJ1-2,TRBD1,NA,TRBV2,CASSPQTGGGGYTF,TGTGCCAGCAGCCCGCAGACAGGGGGAGGTGGCTACACCTTC
TRBJ1-1,TRBD1,NA,TRBV29-1,CSVVKGQGDGAFF,TGCAGCGTTGTTAAAGGACAGGGTGATGGGGCTTTCTTT
TRBJ1-1,NA,NA,TRBV19,CASSPQGQVNTEAFF,TGTGCCAGTAGTCCCCAGGGACAAGTGAACACTGAAGCTTTCTTT
TRBJ2-5,TRBD2,NA,TRBV5-1,CASSSPGLAGRETQYF,TGCGCCAGCAGCTCGCCGGGACTAGCGGGAAGGGAGACCCAGTACTTC
TRBJ1-2,TRBD1,once,TRBV19,CASSNRGKDYGYTF,TGTGCCAGTAGTAACAGGGGTAAGGACTATGGCTACACCTTC
TRBJ2-7,NA,few,TRBV27,CASSLGRAYEQYF,TGTGCCAGCAGTTTGGGCAGGGCCTACGAGCAGTACTTC
TRBJ2-7,NA,NA,TRBV27,CASSLEPNYEQYF,TGTGCCAGCAGTTTAGAGCCCAACTACGAGCAGTACTTC
TRBJ2-3,TRBD2,NA,TRBV24-1,CATGSGAVDTQYF,TGTGCCACCGGGAGCGGGGCTGTAGATACGCAGTATTTT
TRBJ2-5,TRBD1,NA,TRBV24-1,CATSDFVPGGRGETQYF,TGTGCCACCAGTGATTTTGTCCCAGGGGGTAGGGGGGAGACCCAGTACTTC
TRBJ2-5,NA,NA,TRBV10-3,CAISESGGEETQYF,TGTGCCATCAGTGAGTCTGGAGGAGAAGAGACCCAGTACTTC
TRBJ2-7,NA,NA,TRBV18,CASSPRELSYEQYF,TGTGCCAGCTCTCCCCGGGAGTTGTCCTACGAGCAGTACTTC
TRBJ2-1,TRBD2,NA,TRBV18,CASSPPSGTSGYNEQFF,TGTGCCAGCTCACCACCGAGCGGGACTAGCGGATACAATGAGCAGTTCTTC
TRBJ1-1,NA,NA,TRBV7-2,CASSLVLGMNTEAFF,TGTGCCAGCAGCTTAGTGCTGGGCATGAACACTGAAGCTTTCTTT
TRBJ2-7,TRBD1,NA,TRBV7-9,CASSSTGAGGQYF,TGTGCCAGCAGCTCGACAGGGGCGGGCGGGCAGTACTTC
TRBJ1-2,NA,NA,TRBV6-5,CASTIGVGYGYTF,TGTGCCAGCACGATCGGGGTAGGCTATGGCTACACCTTC
TRBJ2-7,NA,NA,TRBV5-4,CASSRYSGPTYEQYF,TGTGCCAGCAGCCGGTATAGCGGACCTACCTACGAGCAGTACTTC
TRBJ2-3,TRBD1,NA,TRBV4-2,CASSQVRARDRVTDTQYF,TGTGCCAGCAGCCAAGTCAGGGCCAGGGACAGGGTCACAGATACGCAGTATTTT
TRBJ1-1,TRBD1,NA,TRBV6-5,CASSTQGAVNTEAFF,TGTGCCAGCAGTACTCAGGGGGCTGTGAACACTGAAGCTTTCTTT
TRBJ1-1,NA,NA,TRBV23-1,CASSKGAQEMNTEAFF,TGCGCCAGCAGTAAAGGGGCCCAGGAGATGAACACTGAAGCTTTCTTT
TRBJ1-4,NA,NA,TRBV28,CASVGGSNEKLFF,TGTGCCAGCGTAGGGGGTTCTAATGAAAAACTGTTTTTT
TRBJ1-2,TRBD1,NA,TRBV5-8,CASIKWTGDGYTF,TGTGCCAGCATCAAATGGACAGGGGACGGCTACACCTTC
TRBJ2-5,NA,NA,TRBV21-1,CASIPRLGQGLQETQYF,TGTGCCAGTATTCCCCGGTTGGGACAGGGACTACAAGAGACCCAGTACTTC
TRBJ2-7,NA,few,TRBV6-5,CASSYQGQQYF,TGTGCCAGCAGTTATCAGGGTCAGCAGTACTTC
TRBJ2-3,NA,NA,TRBV30,CAWSVFLDTQYF,TGTGCCTGGAGTGTATTCCTAGATACGCAGTATTTT
TRBJ2-5,TRBD1,few,TRBV5-1,CASTDRGPGETQYF,TGCGCCAGCACAGACAGGGGGCCTGGTGAGACCCAGTACTTC
TRBJ2-1,TRBD2,NA,TRBV4-3,CASSRAILAGGGSYNEQFF,TGCGCCAGCAGCCGAGCTATACTAGCGGGGGGGGGCTCCTACAATGAGCAGTTCTTC
TRBJ2-7,NA,NA,TRBV7-2,CASSLAASNYEQYF,TGTGCCAGCAGCTTAGCGGCCTCAAACTACGAGCAGTACTTC
TRBJ2-1,NA,NA,TRBV18,CASPNSAGEQFF,TGTGCCAGCCCGAATTCGGCGGGGGAGCAGTTCTTC
TRBJ1-2,NA,NA,TRBV6-5,CASSYSKYSRYGYTF,TGTGCCAGCAGTTACTCGAAGTACAGCCGGTATGGCTACACCTTC